A single sample gave rise to the 25 T cell receptor beta chains below, sequenced in a study of siplizumab effects on memory and regulatory T cells. Produced via immunoSEQ multiplex PCR; TCRdb's table is partial and in-frame only. The data show about 50,000 clones, with roughly 87% seen just once and 0.3% to 0.35% held by the top ten. Sequenced sample: naive CD8+ T cells sorted from blood. The receptors were gathered from a human donor in good health.

With regard to this clone: Other DNA sequences in this specimen translate into the identical CDR3. This chain links TRBV6-6 with TRBJ2-7, with 9 bases that match TRBD2. The CDR3 is 16 amino acids. Germline V gene sequence: CDR1 MNHNY, CDR2 SVGAGI (reference sequence). After removal of 10 bases from V and 4 bases from J, the junction contained 17 bases not matched to a gene. The CDR3 nucleotides are TGTGCCACGGGGATAGCGGGAGTTCGGACTGGGTACGAGCAGTACTTC. It encodes CATGIAGVRTGYEQYF.

The chain recombines TRBV4-1 with TRBJ2-2; 8 nucleotides match TRBD1. This CDR3 spans 13 amino acids. The V and J ends lost 7 bases and 5 bases, in that order; junction bases with no gene match: 3. Looked up from germline, CDR1 is MGHRA and CDR2 is YSYEKL. The CDR3 nucleotides read TGCGCCAGCAAACAGGGGGATACCGGGGAGCTGTTTTTT. This translates into CASKQGDTGELFF.

This sequence joins TRBV5-4 and TRBJ2-7, with D hard to call. The CDR3 runs to 11 residues. Germline V gene data show CDR1 as SGHNT and CDR2 as YYREEE (reference sequence). Trimming removed 1 base from V and 5 bases from J, with 4 bases in between. The CDR3 region is CASSLLDEQYF. The CDR3 region has the DNA TGTGCCAGCAGCTTGCTCGACGAGCAGTACTTC.

The rearrangement joins TRBV27 to TRBJ1-2; 10 nucleotides align to TRBD1. The germline V gene has CDR1 MNHEY and CDR2 SMNVEV (reference sequence). The CDR3 consists of 15 residues. V was pared by 2 bases and J by 2 bases, with 2 bases of the junction left unmatched. CDR3 region: CASSLVGQGNYGYTF. CDR3 DNA: TGTGCCAGCAGTTTAGTGGGACAGGGGAACTATGGCTACACCTTC.

The chain has TRBV11-2 and TRBJ2-7; 7 nucleotides agree with TRBD1. The V and J ends lost 6 bases and 3 bases, in that order; junction bases with no gene match: 2. This CDR3 comprises 12 residues. CDR1 SGHAT and CDR2 FQNNGV come from the germline V gene. CDR3 residues: CASSAGGYEQYF. In DNA form, the CDR3 reads TGTGCCAGCAGTGCAGGGGGCTACGAGCAGTACTTC.

The CDR3 nucleotides read TGTGCCAGCAGCCCGCCAACGGACAGGGGAGACGAGCAGTACTTC. Translating gives CASSPPTDRGDEQYF. The V gene is TRBV7-9, the J gene TRBJ2-7, with TRBD1 matching 9 bases. Per the germline V gene, CDR1 is SEHNR and CDR2 is FQNEAQ (reference sequence). The junction had 10 bases not matched to a gene; V was cut back by 5 bases and J by 5 bases. CDR3 length equals 15 residues.

The chain is built from TRBV4-1 and TRBJ2-3; D call uncertain. Germline CDR1 reads MGHRA; CDR2 reads YSYEKL. Trimming pared 4 bases from V and 0 bases from J, leaving 8 bases between. CDR3 length: 14 amino acids. Here the CDR3 reads CASSLSTSTDTQYF. CDR3 coding DNA: TGCGCCAGCAGCCTCTCCACCAGCACAGATACGCAGTATTTT.

This chain joins TRBV19 and TRBJ2-7; 11 bases agree with TRBD1. This CDR3 has 13 amino acids. Germline-derived CDR1 and CDR2 are LNHDA and SQIVND (reference sequence). The J segment lost 2 bases and the V segment lost 10 bases, leaving 4 bases of the junction unmatched. CDR3 nucleotides: TGTGCCACCCGGGACAGGGGGACCTACGAGCAGTACTTC. Translation gives CATRDRGTYEQYF.

The genes are TRBV29-1 and TRBJ1-1, with D tentatively TRBD1 (5 bases). V was clipped by 4 bases and J by 4 bases, with 13 bases between them. Germline assignment: CDR1 SQVTM and CDR2 ANQGSEA. The CDR3 length is 13 residues. Here the CDR3 DNA reads TGCAGCGTTGTCCGTGGGGGGGGCACTGAAGCTTTCTTT. Translated: CSVVRGGGTEAFF.

This sequence joins TRBV7-2 and TRBJ2-1; TRBD2 is a possible D gene (6 bases). V lost 4 bases, J lost 3 bases, and 13 bases lay in between. The CDR3 sequence is 15 residues long. CDR1 SGHTA and CDR2 FQGNSA come from the germline V gene. DNA for the CDR3: TGTGCCAGCAGCTCGGGACTTAGCCGCTACAATGAGCAGTTCTTC. It yields the protein CASSSGLSRYNEQFF.

This chain joins TRBV7-8 and TRBJ2-3; 8 bases align to TRBD2. CDR1 and CDR2 (germline): SGHVS, FQNEAQ. V shed 2 bases and J 0 bases; nucleotides not matched to a gene: 4. The CDR3 totals 16 residues. CDR3 amino acids: CASSLSIAGSTDTQYF. As DNA, the CDR3 is TGTGCCAGCAGCTTATCCATAGCGGGGAGCACAGATACGCAGTATTTT.

V is TRBV5-4 and J is TRBJ1-2; unclear D gene. Per the germline V gene, CDR1 is SGHNT and CDR2 is YYREEE (reference sequence). The CDR3 length is 11 residues. Trimming cost V 0 bases and J 5 bases, with 2 bases left between them. Here the CDR3 reads CASSLEYGYTF. DNA of the CDR3: TGTGCCAGCAGCTTGGAGTATGGCTACACCTTC.

The chain links TRBV6-5 to TRBJ1-2; TRBD1 might be the D (6 bases). Germline lookup yields CDR1 MNHEY and CDR2 SVGAGI. The CDR3 has 15 residues. V lost 5 bases to trimming and J lost 5 bases, with 18 bases between them. The CDR3, as DNA: TGTGCCAGCAGTGCGGATGGGGGGGGCTATTATGGCTACACCTTC. It codes for CASSADGGGYYGYTF.

This clone came up once. The gene calls are TRBV10-3 and TRBJ2-7; D is ambiguous. V lost 5 bases, J lost 5 bases, and 16 bases lay in between. Germline CDR1 reads ENHRY; CDR2 reads SYGVKD. The CDR3 totals 14 residues. CDR3 sequence: CAISPGTIGDEQYF. For the CDR3, the DNA is TGTGCCATCAGTCCGGGCACCATTGGGGACGAGCAGTACTTC.

V and J are TRBV5-1 and TRBJ2-1; maybe TRBD1 (7 bases). Germline assignment: CDR1 SGHRS and CDR2 YFSETQ. The CDR3 runs 15 residues. The V gene lost 0 bases and the J gene lost 6 bases, with 13 bases spanning the gap. The CDR3 sequence: CASSLGLQGGNEQFF. In DNA, the CDR3 is TGCGCCAGCAGCTTGGGCCTGCAGGGGGGCAATGAGCAGTTCTTC.

The V gene is TRBV15, the J gene TRBJ2-3; D call uncertain. Germline CDR1 LNHNV, CDR2 YYDKDF (reference sequence). CDR3 length: 14 amino acids. Trimming took off 4 bases at V and 0 bases at J, with 8 bases between the two ends. The CDR3 spells CATSNYPSTDTQYF. CDR3 nucleotides: TGTGCCACCAGCAACTACCCGAGCACAGATACGCAGTATTTT.

The J gene is TRBJ2-1, the V gene TRBV28; tentatively, D is TRBD1 (5 bases). Per germline, CDR1 MDHEN and CDR2 SYDVKM. This CDR3 has 15 residues. V lost 2 bases, J lost 3 bases, and 11 bases lay in between. In nucleotides, the CDR3 is TGTGCCAGCAGTTTAACCCCAGGGTACTACAATGAGCAGTTCTTC. Translating it yields CASSLTPGYYNEQFF.

V is TRBV2 and J is TRBJ2-2, with 7 nucleotides matching TRBD1. Per germline, CDR1 SNHLY and CDR2 FYNNEI. The V and J ends lost 4 bases and 6 bases, in that order; junction bases with no gene match: 5. This CDR3 spans 14 amino acids. CDR3 sequence: CASSVGQGAGELFF. CDR3 in DNA: TGTGCCAGCAGTGTAGGGCAGGGGGCCGGGGAGCTGTTTTTT.

This clone was seen just once. The chain has TRBV5-1 and TRBJ1-1; D remains ambiguous. Trimming left V 2 bases short and J 3 bases short, with 8 bases between. CDR3 length: 13 residues. CDR1 is SGHRS, CDR2 YFSETQ, per germline. The CDR3: CASSFGSDTEAFF. For the CDR3, the DNA is TGCGCCAGCAGCTTTGGGTCGGACACTGAAGCTTTCTTT.

V and J are TRBV27 and TRBJ2-6; 10 bases fit TRBD1. The germline V gene encodes CDR1 MNHEY and CDR2 SMNVEV (reference sequence). Trimming cost V 5 bases and J 0 bases; bases outside gene matches: 4. The CDR3 is made up of 17 amino acids. In DNA, the CDR3 is TGTGCCAGCAGTGGGACAGGGGTTCGCTCTGGGGCCAACGTCCTGACTTTC. Its translation: CASSGTGVRSGANVLTF.

The genes are TRBV9 and TRBJ2-7; D unresolved. V was pared by 4 bases and J by 3 bases, with 17 bases between. Germline V gene data show CDR1 as SGDLS and CDR2 as YYNGEE. The CDR3 extends over 15 amino acids. The CDR3 DNA reads as TGTGCCAGCAGCACCACGAGCGAGAAATTCTACGAGCAGTACTTC. Its protein is CASSTTSEKFYEQYF. The full variable domain, in which reference TRBV9 and TRBJ2-7 provide the parts outside the CDR3, is DSGVTQTPKHLITATGQRVTLRCSPRSGDLSVYWYQQSLDQGLQFLIQYYNGEERAKGNILERFSAQQFPDLHSELNLSSLELGDSALYFCASSTTSEKFYEQYFGPGTRLTVT.

The J gene is TRBJ2-5, the V gene TRBV13; 10 bases match TRBD2. The CDR3 consists of 18 residues. Germline CDR1 PRHDT, CDR2 FYEKMQ (reference sequence). The V and J ends lost 3 bases and 3 bases, in that order; junction bases with no gene match: 13. The DNA of the CDR3 is TGTGCCAGCAGCTTCTTGTCCCCTAGCGGGGGAACTAAAGAGACCCAGTACTTC. This encodes CASSFLSPSGGTKETQYF.

The chain has TRBV2 and TRBJ2-1, with a weak D call TRBD2 (6 bases). The CDR3 length is 15 residues. Germline CDR1 and CDR2: SNHLY and FYNNEI. V lost 3 bases to trimming and J lost 1 base, with 10 bases between them. For the CDR3, the DNA is TGTGCCAGCAGTGATACGGGGGAATCCTACAATGAGCAGTTCTTC. It is translated as CASSDTGESYNEQFF.

The J gene is TRBJ1-1, the V gene TRBV11-2; 9 nucleotides line up with TRBD1. The V gene end was trimmed by 6 bases and the J gene end by 3 bases; junction bases not matched to a gene: 2. The CDR3 has 13 residues. CDR1 is SGHAT and CDR2 is FQNNGV in the germline V gene. This chain's CDR3 is CASRRTGDTEAFF. CDR3 bases: TGTGCCAGCAGACGGACAGGGGACACTGAAGCTTTCTTT.

The chain recombines TRBV7-6 with TRBJ1-4; TRBD1 agrees at 7 bases. Trimming removed 5 bases from V and 4 bases from J; junction bases left unmatched: 13. The germline V gene encodes CDR1 SGHVS and CDR2 FNYEAQ. This CDR3 comprises 17 residues. In DNA form, the CDR3 reads TGTGCCAGCAGCGCGGACAGGCCCTCTCAAAATAATGAAAAACTGTTTTTT. Translated, it gives CASSADRPSQNNEKLFF.